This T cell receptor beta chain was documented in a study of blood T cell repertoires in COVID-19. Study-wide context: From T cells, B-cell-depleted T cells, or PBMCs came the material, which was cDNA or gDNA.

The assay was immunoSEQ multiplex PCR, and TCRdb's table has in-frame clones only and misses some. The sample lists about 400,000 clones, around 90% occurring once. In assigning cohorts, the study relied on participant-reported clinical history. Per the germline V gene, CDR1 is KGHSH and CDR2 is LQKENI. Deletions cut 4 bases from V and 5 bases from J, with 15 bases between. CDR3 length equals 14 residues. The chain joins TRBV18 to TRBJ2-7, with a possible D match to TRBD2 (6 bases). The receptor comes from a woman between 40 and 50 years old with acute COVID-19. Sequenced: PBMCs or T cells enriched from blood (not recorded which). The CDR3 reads CASSLGLRVDEQYF. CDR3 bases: TGTGCCAGCTCACTGGGACTGCGAGTCGACGAGCAGTACTTC.